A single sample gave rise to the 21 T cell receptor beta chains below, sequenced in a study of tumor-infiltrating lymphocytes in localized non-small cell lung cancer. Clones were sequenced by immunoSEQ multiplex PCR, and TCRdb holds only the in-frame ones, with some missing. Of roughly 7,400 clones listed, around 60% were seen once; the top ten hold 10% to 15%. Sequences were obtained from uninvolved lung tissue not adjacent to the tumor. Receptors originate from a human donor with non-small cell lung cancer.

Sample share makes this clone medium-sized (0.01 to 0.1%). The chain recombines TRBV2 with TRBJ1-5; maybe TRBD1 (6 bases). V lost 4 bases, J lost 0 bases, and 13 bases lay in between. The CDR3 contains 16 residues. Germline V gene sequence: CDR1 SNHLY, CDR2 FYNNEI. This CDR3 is CASSVSTGHSNQPQHF. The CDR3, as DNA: TGTGCCAGCAGTGTATCGACAGGACATAGCAATCAGCCCCAGCATTTT.

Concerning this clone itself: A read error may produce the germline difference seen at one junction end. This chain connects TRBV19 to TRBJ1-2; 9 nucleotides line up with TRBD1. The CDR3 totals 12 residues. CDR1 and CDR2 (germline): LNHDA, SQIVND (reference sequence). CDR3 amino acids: CASSPRDRAYAF. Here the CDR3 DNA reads TGTGCCAGTAGTCCACGGGACAGGGCCTATGCCTTC.

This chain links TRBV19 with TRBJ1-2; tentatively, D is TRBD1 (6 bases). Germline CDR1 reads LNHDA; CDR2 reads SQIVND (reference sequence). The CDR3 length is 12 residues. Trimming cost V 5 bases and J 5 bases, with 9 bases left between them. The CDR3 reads CASSGGAYGYTF. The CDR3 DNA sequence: TGTGCCAGTAGTGGGGGCGCATATGGCTACACCTTC. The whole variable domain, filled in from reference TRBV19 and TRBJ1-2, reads DGGITQSPKYLFRKEGQNVTLSCEQNLNHDAMYWYRQDPGQGLRLIYYSQIVNDFQKGDIAEGYSVSREKKESFPLTVTSAQKNPTAFYLCASSGGAYGYTFGSGTRLTVV.

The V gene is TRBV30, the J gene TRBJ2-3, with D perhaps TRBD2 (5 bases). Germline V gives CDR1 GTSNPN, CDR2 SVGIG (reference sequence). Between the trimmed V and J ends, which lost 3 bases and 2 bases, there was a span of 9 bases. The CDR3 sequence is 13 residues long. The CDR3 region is CAWSGEDTDTQYF. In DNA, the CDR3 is TGTGCCTGGAGCGGGGAAGACACAGATACGCAGTATTTT.

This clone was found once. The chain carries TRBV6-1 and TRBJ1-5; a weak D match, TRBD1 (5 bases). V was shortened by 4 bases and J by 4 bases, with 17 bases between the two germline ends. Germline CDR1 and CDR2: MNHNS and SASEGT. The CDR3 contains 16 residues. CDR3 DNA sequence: TGTGCCAGCAGTGGACTCGGGACTACTGTAAATCAGCCCCAGCATTTT. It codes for CASSGLGTTVNQPQHF.

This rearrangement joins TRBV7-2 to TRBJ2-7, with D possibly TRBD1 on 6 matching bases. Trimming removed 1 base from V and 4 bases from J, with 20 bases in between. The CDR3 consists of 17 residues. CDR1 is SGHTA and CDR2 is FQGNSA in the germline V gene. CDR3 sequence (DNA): TGTGCCAGCAGCTTAGAGTGGGTCACCCGGGGACAATACGAGCAGTACTTC. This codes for CASSLEWVTRGQYEQYF.

The CDR3 nucleotides read TGTGCCAGCAGTCTGGGGACACCCTTATCCTACGAGCAGTACTTC. This codes for CASSLGTPLSYEQYF. The chain uses TRBV6-1 and TRBJ2-7; tentatively, D is TRBD1 (6 bases). Germline-derived CDR1 and CDR2 are MNHNS and SASEGT. CDR3 length: 15 residues. V lost 5 bases, J lost 1 base, and 15 bases lay in between.

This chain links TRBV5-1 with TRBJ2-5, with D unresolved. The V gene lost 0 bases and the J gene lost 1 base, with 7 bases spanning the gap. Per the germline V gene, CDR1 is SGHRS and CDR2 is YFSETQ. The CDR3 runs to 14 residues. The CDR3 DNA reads TGCGCCAGCAGCTTGGGACGTGTCCAAGAGACCCAGTACTTC. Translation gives CASSLGRVQETQYF.

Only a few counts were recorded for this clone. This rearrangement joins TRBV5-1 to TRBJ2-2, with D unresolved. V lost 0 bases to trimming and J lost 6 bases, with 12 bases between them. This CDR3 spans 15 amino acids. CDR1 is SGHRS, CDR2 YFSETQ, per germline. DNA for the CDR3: TGCGCCAGCAGCTTGGTCCAGGCTGGACCCGGGGAGCTGTTTTTT. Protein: CASSLVQAGPGELFF.

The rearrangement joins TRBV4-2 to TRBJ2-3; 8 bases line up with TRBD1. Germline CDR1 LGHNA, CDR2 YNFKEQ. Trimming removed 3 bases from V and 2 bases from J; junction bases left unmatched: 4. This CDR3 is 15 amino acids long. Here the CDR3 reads CASSQGQVNTDTQYF. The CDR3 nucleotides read TGTGCCAGCAGCCAGGGACAGGTGAACACAGATACGCAGTATTTT.

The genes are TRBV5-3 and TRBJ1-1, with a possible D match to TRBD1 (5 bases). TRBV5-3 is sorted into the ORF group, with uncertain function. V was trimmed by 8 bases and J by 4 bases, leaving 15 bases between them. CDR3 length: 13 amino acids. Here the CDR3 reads CASKSGVSTEAFF. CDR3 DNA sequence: TGTGCCAGCAAATCGGGGGTGAGCACTGAAGCTTTCTTT.

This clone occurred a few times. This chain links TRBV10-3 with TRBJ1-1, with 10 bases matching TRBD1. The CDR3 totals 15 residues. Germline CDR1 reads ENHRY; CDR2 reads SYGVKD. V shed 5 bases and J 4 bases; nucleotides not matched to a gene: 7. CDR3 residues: CAISPRTGGFTEAFF. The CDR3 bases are TGTGCCATCAGTCCTCGGACAGGGGGATTCACTGAAGCTTTCTTT.

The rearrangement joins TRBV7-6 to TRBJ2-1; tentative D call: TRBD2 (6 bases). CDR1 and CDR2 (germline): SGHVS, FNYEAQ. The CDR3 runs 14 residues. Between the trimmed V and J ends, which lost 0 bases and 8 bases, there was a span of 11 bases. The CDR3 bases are TGTGCCAGCAGCTTAGCCGGGGGTATCGATGAGCAGTTCTTC. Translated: CASSLAGGIDEQFF. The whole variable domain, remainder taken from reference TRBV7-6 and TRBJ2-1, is GAGVSQSPRYKVTKRGQDVALRCDPISGHVSLYWYRQALGQGPEFLTYFNYEAQQDKSGLPNDRFSAERPEGSISTLTIQRTEQRDSAMYRCASSLAGGIDEQFFGPGTRLTVL.

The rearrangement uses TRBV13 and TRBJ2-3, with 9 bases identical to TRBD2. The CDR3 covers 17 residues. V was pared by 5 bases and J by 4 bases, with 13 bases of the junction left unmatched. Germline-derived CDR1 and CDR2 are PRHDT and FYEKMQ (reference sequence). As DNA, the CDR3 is TGTGCCAGCAGCCCCGGCTGGGCTAGCGGGGCGGCAGATACGCAGTATTTT. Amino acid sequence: CASSPGWASGAADTQYF.

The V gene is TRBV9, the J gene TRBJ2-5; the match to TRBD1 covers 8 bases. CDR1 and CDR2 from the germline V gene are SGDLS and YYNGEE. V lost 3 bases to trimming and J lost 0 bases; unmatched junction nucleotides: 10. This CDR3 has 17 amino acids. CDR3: CASSAEAGGWDQETQYF. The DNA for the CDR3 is TGTGCCAGCAGCGCTGAGGCAGGGGGCTGGGACCAAGAGACCCAGTACTTC.

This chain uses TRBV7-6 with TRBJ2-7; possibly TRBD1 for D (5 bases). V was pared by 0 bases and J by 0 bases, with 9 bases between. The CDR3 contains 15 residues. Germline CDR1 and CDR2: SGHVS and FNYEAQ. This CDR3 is CASSLASDSSYEQYF. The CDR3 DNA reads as TGTGCCAGCAGCTTAGCGTCTGACAGCTCCTACGAGCAGTACTTC. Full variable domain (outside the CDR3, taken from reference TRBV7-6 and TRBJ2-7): GAGVSQSPRYKVTKRGQDVALRCDPISGHVSLYWYRQALGQGPEFLTYFNYEAQQDKSGLPNDRFSAERPEGSISTLTIQRTEQRDSAMYRCASSLASDSSYEQYFGPGTRLTVT.

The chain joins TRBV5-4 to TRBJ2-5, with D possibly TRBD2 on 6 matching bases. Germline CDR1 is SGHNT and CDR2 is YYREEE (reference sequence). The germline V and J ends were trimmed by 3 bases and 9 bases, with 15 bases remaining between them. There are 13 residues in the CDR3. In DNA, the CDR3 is TGTGCCAGCAGCTCGGACTATCAAGGGTCCCAGTACTTC. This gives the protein CASSSDYQGSQYF.

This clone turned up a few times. CDR3 region: CASSFRPVTDTTNEKLFF. The CDR3, as DNA: TGTGCCAGCAGCTTTAGGCCCGTGACGGATACAACTAATGAAAAACTGTTTTTT. The V and J genes are TRBV7-6 and TRBJ1-4, with D hard to call. From germline, CDR1 is SGHVS and CDR2 FNYEAQ. V lost 3 bases to trimming and J lost 0 bases, with 17 bases between them. The CDR3 has 18 residues.

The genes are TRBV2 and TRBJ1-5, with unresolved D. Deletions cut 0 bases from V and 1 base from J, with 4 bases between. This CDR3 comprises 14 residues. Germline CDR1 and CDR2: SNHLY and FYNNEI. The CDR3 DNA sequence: TGTGCCAGCAGTGAAGCGTACAGCAATCAGCCCCAGCATTTT. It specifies CASSEAYSNQPQHF.

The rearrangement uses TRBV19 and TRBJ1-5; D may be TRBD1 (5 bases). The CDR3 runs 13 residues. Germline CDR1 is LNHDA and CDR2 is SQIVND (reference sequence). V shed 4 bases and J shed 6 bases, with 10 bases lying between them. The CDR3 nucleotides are TGTGCCAGTAGTACAGGGAGAGCTCAGCCCCAGCATTTT. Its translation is CASSTGRAQPQHF.

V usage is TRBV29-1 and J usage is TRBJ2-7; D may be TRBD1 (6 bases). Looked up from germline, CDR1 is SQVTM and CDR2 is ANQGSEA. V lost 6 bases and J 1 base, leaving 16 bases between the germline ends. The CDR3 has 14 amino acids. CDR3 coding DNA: TGCAGCGTGGCCAAGGGGGTGAATTCCTACGAGCAGTACTTC. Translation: CSVAKGVNSYEQYF.